This T cell receptor (beta chain) was obtained from a study of OX40 agonist ivuxolimab in advanced cancers. Whole-study context: Patients were 82.7% male with ages about 23 to 80, mean approximately 58. General study findings and limits: Low normalized T-cell clonal expansion was also seen in some nonresponders. CD8+ T cells averaged more expanded clones than CD4+.

About this clone itself: The antigen is unknown.

The assay was immunoSEQ multiplex PCR, and TCRdb's table has in-frame clones only and misses some. This table has about 76,000 clones, around 81% appearing once. Sequencing was performed on CD4+ or CD8+ T cells sorted from blood, taken in a trial of the OX40 agonist ivuxolimab. The receptor was isolated from an adult with an advanced solid tumor such as melanoma, head and neck, liver or kidney cancer.

The CDR3 here is CTSSQEQRRNNQPQHF. CDR3 DNA sequence: TGCACCAGCAGCCAAGAACAGAGAAGAAACAATCAGCCCCAGCATTTT. This chain connects TRBV1 to TRBJ1-5; whether TRBD1, the table's D call, matches the DNA was not checked. TRBV1 represents a pseudogene. There are 16 residues in the CDR3.